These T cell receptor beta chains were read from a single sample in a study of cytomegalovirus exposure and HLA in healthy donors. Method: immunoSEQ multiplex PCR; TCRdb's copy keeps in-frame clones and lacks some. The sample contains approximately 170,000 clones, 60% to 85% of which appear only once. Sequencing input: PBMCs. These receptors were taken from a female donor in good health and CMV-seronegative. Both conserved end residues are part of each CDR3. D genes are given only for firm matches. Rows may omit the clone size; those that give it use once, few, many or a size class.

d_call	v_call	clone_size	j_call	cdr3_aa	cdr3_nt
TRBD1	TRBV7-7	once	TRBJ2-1	CASSLYPGTGSREQFF	TGTGCCAGCAGCCTATACCCGGGGACAGGGAGTCGTGAGCAGTTCTTC
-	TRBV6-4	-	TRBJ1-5	CASSDSRGGPQHF	TGTGCCAGCAGTGACTCGCGGGGGGGGCCCCAGCATTTT
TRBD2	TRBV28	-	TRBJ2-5	CASRNLAGQETQYF	TGTGCCAGCAGAAACTTAGCGGGTCAAGAGACCCAGTACTTC
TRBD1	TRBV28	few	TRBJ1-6	CASSQGAHSPLHF	TGTGCCAGCTCCCAGGGGGCTCATTCACCCCTCCACTTT
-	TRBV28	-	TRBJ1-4	CASSRVNGNEKLFF	TGTGCCAGCAGTCGGGTGAATGGTAATGAAAAACTGTTTTTT
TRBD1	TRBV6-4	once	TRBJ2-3	CASSPTGEGTQYF	TGTGCCAGCAGCCCAACAGGGGAAGGTACGCAGTATTTT
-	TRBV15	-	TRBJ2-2	CATSAKRQEVGELFF	TGTGCCACCAGCGCGAAAAGGCAGGAGGTCGGGGAGCTGTTTTTT
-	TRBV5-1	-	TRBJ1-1	CASRTGLMNTEAFF	TGCGCCAGCAGGACTGGACTCATGAACACTGAAGCTTTCTTT
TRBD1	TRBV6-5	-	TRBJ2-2	CASRYDRGRTGELFF	TGTGCCAGCAGATACGACAGGGGGCGCACCGGGGAGCTGTTTTTT
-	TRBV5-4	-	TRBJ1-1	CASSLTAMDTEAFF	TGTGCCAGCAGCTTGACAGCCATGGACACTGAAGCTTTCTTT
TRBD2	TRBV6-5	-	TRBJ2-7	CASSSGLAGEQYF	TGTGCCAGCAGTTCGGGACTAGCGGGGGAGCAGTACTTC
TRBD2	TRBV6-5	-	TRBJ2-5	CASSYAGGIQETQYF	TGTGCCAGCAGTTACGCGGGGGGGATCCAAGAGACCCAGTACTTC
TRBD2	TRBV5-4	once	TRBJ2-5	CASSRRLAGVQETQYF	TGTGCCAGCAGCCGGAGACTAGCGGGGGTACAAGAGACCCAGTACTTC
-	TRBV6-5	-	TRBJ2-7	CASSYGADYEQYF	TGTGCCAGCAGCTACGGAGCTGACTACGAGCAGTACTTC
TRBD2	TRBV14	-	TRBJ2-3	CASSQDLLSGGAADTQYF	TGTGCCAGCAGCCAAGATCTATTAAGCGGGGGCGCGGCAGATACGCAGTATTTT
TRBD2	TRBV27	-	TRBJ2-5	CASTKRGVDETQYF	TGTGCCAGCACGAAGCGGGGGGTTGATGAGACCCAGTACTTC
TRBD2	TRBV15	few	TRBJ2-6	CATSRDGRVTGANVLTF	TGTGCCACCAGCAGAGATGGGAGGGTTACCGGGGCCAACGTCCTGACTTTC
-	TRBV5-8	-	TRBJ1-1	CASSLGGGFTEAFF	TGTGCCAGCAGCTTGGGTGGCGGGTTCACTGAAGCTTTCTTT
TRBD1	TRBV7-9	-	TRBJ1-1	CASSVDDREEAFF	TGTGCCAGCAGCGTCGACGACAGGGAGGAAGCTTTCTTT
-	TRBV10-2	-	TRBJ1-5	CASSESNMNQPQHF	TGCGCCAGCAGTGAGTCGAACATGAATCAGCCCCAGCATTTT
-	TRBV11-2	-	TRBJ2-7	CASTDRGAPYEQYF	TGTGCCAGCACCGACCGGGGGGCGCCCTACGAGCAGTACTTC
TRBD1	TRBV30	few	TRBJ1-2	CAWSVQGTGGYGYTF	TGTGCCTGGAGTGTACAGGGAACAGGGGGCTATGGCTACACCTTC
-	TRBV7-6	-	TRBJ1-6	CASSLESDSESPLHF	TGTGCCAGCAGCTTAGAATCGGACAGCGAGTCACCCCTCCACTTT
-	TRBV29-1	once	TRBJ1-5	CSVELGGNQPQHF	TGCAGCGTTGAACTTGGCGGGAATCAGCCCCAGCATTTT
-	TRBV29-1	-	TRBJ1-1	CSVGIGGNTEAFF	TGCAGCGTTGGGATTGGAGGGAACACTGAAGCTTTCTTT
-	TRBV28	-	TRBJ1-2	CASSPPEETYGYTF	TGTGCCAGCAGCCCCCCTGAGGAGACCTATGGCTACACCTTC
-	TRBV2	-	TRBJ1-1	CASSGRGTTEAFF	TGTGCCAGCAGTGGGCGAGGTACCACTGAAGCTTTCTTT
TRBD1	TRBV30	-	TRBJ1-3	CAWTTGGSGNTIYF	TGTGCCTGGACGACAGGGGGCTCTGGAAACACCATATATTTT
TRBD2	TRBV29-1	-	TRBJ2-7	CSVGTRGNEQYF	TGCAGCGTTGGGACTAGAGGGAACGAGCAGTACTTC
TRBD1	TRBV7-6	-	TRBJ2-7	CASRNDRVSYEQYF	TGTGCCAGCAGAAACGACAGGGTCTCCTACGAGCAGTACTTC
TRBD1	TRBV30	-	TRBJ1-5	CAWSDWTGGQPQHF	TGTGCCTGGAGTGATTGGACAGGGGGTCAGCCCCAGCATTTT
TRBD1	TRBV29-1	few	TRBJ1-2	CSDNRQGADYGYTF	TGCAGCGACAATAGACAGGGGGCGGACTATGGCTACACCTTC
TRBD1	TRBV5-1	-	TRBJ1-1	CASSTTSGGRDTEAFF	TGCGCCAGCAGCACCACCTCAGGGGGGCGGGACACTGAAGCTTTCTTT
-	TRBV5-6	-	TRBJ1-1	CASSFEVHLNTEAFF	TGTGCCAGCAGCTTTGAGGTACACTTGAACACTGAAGCTTTCTTT
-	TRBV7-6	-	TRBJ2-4	CASSLVSPGDDKNIQYF	TGTGCCAGCAGCTTAGTAAGCCCAGGGGACGACAAAAACATTCAGTACTTC
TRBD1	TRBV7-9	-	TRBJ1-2	CASSLTKGQGENYGYTF	TGTGCCAGCAGCTTAACCAAAGGACAGGGAGAAAACTATGGCTACACCTTC
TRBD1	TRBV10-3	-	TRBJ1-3	CATAGGSVGNTIYF	TGTGCCACCGCAGGGGGCTCGGTAGGAAACACCATATATTTT
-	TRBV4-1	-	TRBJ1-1	CASSQARDTEAFF	TGCGCCAGCAGCCAAGCCCGGGACACTGAAGCTTTCTTT
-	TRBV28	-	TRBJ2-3	CASSENGLRTDTQYF	TGTGCCAGCAGTGAAAACGGACTACGCACAGATACGCAGTATTTT
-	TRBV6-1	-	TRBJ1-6	CASSEEESGRYNSPLHF	TGTGCCAGCAGTGAAGAAGAGAGCGGCCGCTATAATTCACCCCTCCACTTT
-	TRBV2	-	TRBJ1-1	CASGWVGNMNTEAFF	TGTGCCAGCGGTTGGGTCGGGAACATGAACACTGAAGCTTTCTTT
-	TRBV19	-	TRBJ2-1	CASSFGVSYNEQFF	TGTGCCAGTAGTTTCGGGGTTTCCTACAATGAGCAGTTCTTC
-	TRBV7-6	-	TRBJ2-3	CASSFGRTDTQYF	TGTGCCAGCAGCTTCGGTCGCACAGATACGCAGTATTTT
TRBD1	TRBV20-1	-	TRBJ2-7	CSARDSYEQYF	TGCAGTGCCCGGGACAGCTACGAGCAGTACTTC
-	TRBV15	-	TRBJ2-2	CATSTSGNRHTGELFF	TGTGCCACCAGCACCTCCGGGAACAGACACACCGGGGAGCTGTTTTTT
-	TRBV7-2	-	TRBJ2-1	CASTPWGSYNEQFF	TGTGCCAGCACCCCTTGGGGCAGTTACAATGAGCAGTTCTTC
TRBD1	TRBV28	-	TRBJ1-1	CAIAGGSMNTEAFF	TGTGCCATCGCAGGGGGCTCGATGAACACTGAAGCTTTCTTT
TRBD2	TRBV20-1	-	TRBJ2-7	CSPAGGYEQYF	TGCAGTCCCGCGGGAGGATACGAGCAGTACTTC
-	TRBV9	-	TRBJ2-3	CASSQGRGLTDTQYF	TGTGCCAGCAGCCAAGGGCGGGGGCTCACAGATACGCAGTATTTT
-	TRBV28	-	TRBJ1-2	CASSPPVQGAGYTF	TGTGCCAGCAGTCCCCCCGTACAGGGAGCGGGCTACACCTTC
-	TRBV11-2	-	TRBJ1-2	CASSLRDSPLYGYTF	TGTGCCAGCAGCTTAAGGGACTCTCCATTGTATGGTTACACCTTC
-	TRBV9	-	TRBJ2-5	CASSVAPYSGETQYF	TGTGCCAGCAGCGTAGCTCCCTATTCAGGGGAGACCCAGTACTTC
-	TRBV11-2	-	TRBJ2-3	CASRPSPEGRYTQYF	TGTGCCAGCAGACCAAGTCCGGAGGGCCGATATACGCAGTATTTT
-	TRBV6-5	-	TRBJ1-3	CASSYDSSGNTIYF	TGTGCCAGCAGTTACGACTCCTCTGGAAACACCATATATTTT
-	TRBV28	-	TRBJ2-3	CASSPRTPSTDTQYF	TGTGCCAGCAGCCCAAGGACTCCTAGCACAGATACGCAGTATTTT